This entry is about one T cell receptor beta chain. This clonotype turned up a few times. What antigen it recognizes has not been identified. Base-call qualities are not available, and no considerably larger clone is one nucleotide away. The entry originates in a study of T cells in Graves' hyperthyroidism and ophthalmopathy (dated by TCRdb to the late 2010s). Study-level background: Peripheral blood was collected at initial diagnosis, before any treatment. TCR V-J signatures able to tell the groups apart were searched for in a discovery cohort of 100 or so patients, of whom around 43 had Graves' ophthalmopathy and roughly 58 had stable Graves' hyperthyroidism. Prospective prediction of ophthalmopathy was tested in an independent validation cohort consisting of about 20 hyperthyroidism patients and some 17 patients who later progressed to ophthalmopathy. The 75 to 100 discovery patients were randomly split 7:3 into training and test sets. In addition, the study compared T-cell repertoires in thyroid tissue and in blood from several Graves' hyperthyroidism patients. After blood sampling, hyperthyroidism patients were treated with methimazole at a starting dose of 30 mg daily, and ophthalmopathy patients were treated with high-dose intravenous methylprednisolone. According to the paper, TCR Vbeta CDR3 sequencing was carried out on approximately 140 peripheral blood samples, which came from under 50 ophthalmopathy, approximately 78 hyperthyroidism and about 17 progressor patients.

TCR beta CDR3 regions were amplified from RNA transcripts. The TCR CDR3 was subjected to a first round of RT-PCR using the HTBI primer set and the Qiagen OneStep RT-PCR kit. A second multiplex PCR round built the libraries, followed by size selection and purification. Sequencing of the libraries was done on an Illumina HiSeq2000 using paired-end 100 bp reads. In the authors' own workflow: SOAPnuke was used to process the raw data, removing reads that contained adapters or uncalled bases, had a mean Phred below 15, or lacked an exact match to the constant primer or identifier. High-quality paired reads were merged using COPE v1.2.5, and each unique nucleotide sequence was defined as a clonotype. Clonotypes were aligned to IMGT TRBV, TRBD and TRBJ reference segments using MiTCR v1.1. The analysis was restricted to V-J combinations with a frequency above 0.0001, which together covered 98% to 99.2% of the repertoires. The TCS score was defined as F50 (clonal expansion) divided by E x V (chaos), with BLOSUM62-based TCRdist calculated between CDR3 peptides within each V-J. Welch's t-statistics and random forest reduced fewer than 550 V-J features to 13, which were used in a naive Bayes classifier (R e1071). The public reads were reanalyzed by TCRdb: fastp trimming at Q25, MiXCR alignment, in-frame beta chains only. Rows matching on CDR3 protein sequence are summarized as one entry with the most common DNA and genes. TCRdb's processing, not the authors', yielded these V and J calls. The sample table shows around 690,000 distinct CDR3 sequences, and about a fifth are seen once. The top ten clonotypes cover 30% to 40% of the sample.

The CDR3 measures 16 amino acids from cysteine to phenylalanine. Only the CDR3 DNA stays, 48 bases, in frame from base 1. The germline V gene (reference sequence) sets CDR1 to DFQATT and CDR2 to SNEGSKA. The V end gives up 1 base and the J end 6 bases, leaving 12 bases in the junction not matched to a gene. Ophthalmopathy patients had moderately to severely active disease, Clinical Activity Score of at least 3, NOSPECS grade of at least 4, and duration under 3 months. Patients with uncontrolled infections, other autoimmune diseases, pregnancy or lactation were excluded. Diagnoses were based on clinical symptoms, serum thyroxine and TRAb, thyroid ultrasound and orbital computed tomography. PBMCs were isolated from 10 ml of fresh peripheral blood by Ficoll-Paque density gradient centrifugation. Trizol reagent was used to extract total RNA, and RNA quality was then checked on an Agilent 2100 Bioanalyzer.

Broader findings and caveats from the paper: Ophthalmopathy was separated from stable hyperthyroidism by a 13 V-J signature model, with over 85% sensitivity and about 84% specificity obtained in cross-validation and 80%/75% obtained in testing. Most expanded thyroid clonotypes (frequency above 0.001) were also found in blood, which suggests that blood repertoires may mirror thyroid immune responses. No statistical method was used to set the sample size in advance, and investigators knew the group allocation. In validation, the model predicted progression to ophthalmopathy a median of roughly 6.2 months before onset, with roughly 68% sensitivity and roughly 73% specificity.

This TCR was sampled from a man younger than 45 with Graves' ophthalmopathy. In this chain, TRBV20-1 is recombined with TRBJ2-3; TRBD2 matches 8 bases in the middle. Sequencing was performed on blood. The CDR3 reads as follows: CSARVFRSGSRDTQYF. The nucleotides are TGCAGTGCTAGAGTATTTCGGAGCGGGAGTCGTGATACGCAGTATTTT.